Below, 5 T cell receptor beta chains from the same sample are listed, as sequenced in a study of Graves' ophthalmopathy and Graves' hyperthyroidism. Using RNA transcripts, the TCR beta CDR3 regions were amplified. HTBI primers primed a first-round RT-PCR, and a second-round multiplex PCR followed. TCRdb used MiXCR to reprocess the multiplex PCR reads, holding one entry per CDR3 protein. The data hold some 520,000 distinct CDR3 sequences, with 13% to 15% observed a single time. Material for sequencing was blood. Receptor source: a woman in her 30s with Graves' ophthalmopathy.

This clonotype was seen at least ten times. The chain uses TRBV6-5 and TRBJ2-7, with 7 nucleotides matching TRBD1. Per the germline V gene, CDR1 is MNHEY and CDR2 is SVGAGI. The CDR3 sequence is 12 residues long. Unmatched junction bases numbered 1, after V lost 4 bases and J lost 4 bases. The CDR3 DNA reads as TGTGCCAGCAGTTCGGACAGGTACGAGCAGTACTTC. This translates into CASSSDRYEQYF.

This clonotype appeared a single time. J is TRBJ2-5 and V is TRBV10-3, with TRBD2 matching over 11 bases. The CDR3 sequence is 14 residues long. V lost 3 bases and J lost 4; bases outside the gene matches: 1. Germline V lookup: CDR1 ENHRY, CDR2 SYGVKD. CDR3 coding DNA: TGTGCCATCAGTGAAGGGACTAGCGGAGAGACCCAGTACTTC. It is translated as CAISEGTSGETQYF.

The sample holds a few counts of this clonotype. This chain joins TRBV3-1 and TRBJ1-1, with TRBD1 as a possible D gene (6 bases). Germline V CDR1 and CDR2: LGHDT, YNNKEL (reference sequence). V was shortened by 4 bases and J by 1 base, with 16 bases between the two germline ends. The CDR3 runs 16 residues. The CDR3 nucleotides read TGTGCCAGCAGCCCAACCGGGGCAGGGGCGAACACTGAAGCTTTCTTT. This encodes CASSPTGAGANTEAFF.

This clonotype was observed at least ten times. This sequence joins TRBV9 and TRBJ1-2, with D uncertain. Germline values: CDR1 SGDLS, CDR2 YYNGEE. The CDR3 runs 14 residues. The V end lost 3 bases, the J end lost 4 bases, and 13 bases lay between the germline ends. CDR3 coding DNA: TGTGCCAGCAGCGACGTCCCGACTCTCTATGGCTACACCTTC. It yields the protein CASSDVPTLYGYTF.

This clonotype came up a few times. V usage is TRBV30 and J usage is TRBJ2-5, with 11 bases that match TRBD2. This CDR3 has 12 residues. CDR1 and CDR2 from the germline V gene are GTSNPN and SVGIG (reference sequence). V shed 4 bases and J 7 bases; nucleotides not matched to a gene: 2. CDR3 in amino acids: CAWTSGGSTQYF. The DNA of the CDR3 is TGTGCCTGGACTAGCGGGGGGTCGACCCAGTACTTC.